This entry lists 19 T cell receptor beta chains sequenced from one sample in a study of T-cell reconstitution after alpha-beta-depleted transplantation in children. Preparing the TCRbeta library involved the use of unique molecular identifiers. TCRdb analysed the PCR reads with MiXCR anew, one entry per CDR3 protein. The sample holds approximately 650,000 distinct CDR3 sequences, about 12% seen once. Sequencing used PBMCs, obtained before TCRalphabeta/CD19-depleted stem cell transplant. The receptors stem from a girl aged 2 to 9 with congenital amegakaryocytic thrombocytopenia, due to receive a stem cell transplant.

This clonotype was seen a handful of times. The chain combines TRBV18 with TRBJ2-2; D possibly corresponds to TRBD1 (5 bases). CDR1 is KGHSH, CDR2 LQKENI, per germline. Trimming took 1 base from V and 2 from J, leaving 11 bases between them. CDR3 length: 16 amino acids. CDR3 nucleotides: TGTGCCAGCTCACCACTAACAGGCGATAACACCGGGGAGCTGTTTTTT. It encodes CASSPLTGDNTGELFF.

V usage is TRBV20-1 and J usage is TRBJ2-1, with D maybe TRBD2 (6 bases). CDR1 DFQATT and CDR2 SNEGSKA come from the germline V gene (reference sequence). CDR3 size: 12 residues. V gave up 3 bases and J gave up 9 bases, with 12 bases separating them. The CDR3 loop reads CSASRGSGEQFF. CDR3 coding DNA: TGCAGTGCTAGCCGGGGGAGCGGTGAGCAGTTCTTC.

The genes are TRBV4-1 and TRBJ2-2; 8 positions agree with TRBD1. After removal of 2 bases from V and 2 bases from J, the junction contained 7 bases not matched to a gene. CDR1 is MGHRA and CDR2 is YSYEKL in the germline V gene. The CDR3 consists of 17 residues. CDR3 in DNA: TGCGCCAGCAGCCAATATGCGACAGGGGACAACACCGGGGAGCTGTTTTTT. Its protein is CASSQYATGDNTGELFF.

The chain uses TRBV5-1 and TRBJ2-5; D remains unclear. The CDR3 totals 14 residues. Trimming removed 1 base from V and 6 bases from J, with 13 bases in between. Per germline, CDR1 SGHRS and CDR2 YFSETQ. The CDR3 coding sequence is TGCGCCAGCAGCTTGCGATCTGACGGCCAGACCCAGTACTTC. Its translation is CASSLRSDGQTQYF.

This clonotype has a handful of counts. The chain is built from TRBV6-1 and TRBJ2-3; 10 bases are a match to TRBD2. Trimming removed 6 bases from V and 6 bases from J; junction bases left unmatched: 12. This CDR3 spans 16 amino acids. The germline gives CDR1 MNHNS, CDR2 SASEGT. The CDR3 region has the DNA TGTGCCAGCAGCCCACTAGCGGGATCTTCAGGGGATACGCAGTATTTT. Amino acid sequence: CASSPLAGSSGDTQYF.

The rearrangement uses TRBV20-1 and TRBJ2-3, with D possibly TRBD1 on 6 matching bases. Germline V lookup: CDR1 DFQATT, CDR2 SNEGSKA (reference sequence). This CDR3 region has 14 residues. Trimming shortened V by 1 base and J by 4 bases, and 12 bases separated the two germline ends. CDR3 in DNA: TGCAGTGCTAGAGTAACAGGGCTGGCAGATACGCAGTATTTT. Translating gives CSARVTGLADTQYF.

The chain uses TRBV7-9 and TRBJ2-3, with TRBD1 identical over 12 bases. V was pared by 5 bases and J by 5 bases, with 5 bases of the junction left unmatched. CDR3 size: 15 residues. Per the germline V gene, CDR1 is SEHNR and CDR2 is FQNEAQ (reference sequence). CDR3 region: CASSEGQGALDTQYF. The CDR3, as DNA: TGTGCCAGCAGCGAGGGACAGGGGGCATTAGATACGCAGTATTTT.

Worth noting for this clonotype: The junction shows a germline mismatch at one end, possibly a read error. The chain recombines TRBV20-1 with TRBJ2-1; possible D gene TRBD1, 6 bases. The CDR3 length is 16 residues. Germline V gene sequence: CDR1 DFQATT, CDR2 SNEGSKA (reference sequence). CDR3 nucleotides: TGCTGTGCTAGTTTGGTCGGGACACGAACCTACAATGAGCAGTTCTTC. Its translation: CCASLVGTRTYNEQFF.

This clonotype was counted ten times or more. The chain employs TRBV5-1 and TRBJ1-3; D gene ambiguous. CDR3 length: 15 residues. The V gene lost 2 bases and the J gene lost 0 bases, with 9 bases spanning the gap. CDR1 SGHRS and CDR2 YFSETQ come from the germline V gene. The CDR3 here is CASSLTGGSGNTIYF. In nucleotides, the CDR3 is TGCGCCAGCAGCTTAACGGGAGGCTCTGGAAACACCATATATTTT.

At least ten counts were recorded for this clonotype. The chain uses TRBV3-1 and TRBJ2-7, with TRBD2 matching 10 bases. The CDR3 runs 14 residues. Germline CDR1 LGHDT, CDR2 YNNKEL (reference sequence). The junction had 2 bases not matched to a gene; V was cut back by 2 bases and J by 4 bases. The CDR3, as DNA: TGTGCCAGCAGCCAACTAGCGGGAGAATACGAGCAGTACTTC. Encoded protein: CASSQLAGEYEQYF.

The rearrangement joins TRBV20-1 to TRBJ1-1; D uncertain. The CDR3 spans 10 residues. V was pared by 2 bases and J by 8 bases, with 6 bases between. Looked up from germline, CDR1 is DFQATT and CDR2 is SNEGSKA (reference sequence). The DNA for the CDR3 is TGCAGTGCTAGAAAGATAGAAGCTTTCTTT. Amino acids: CSARKIEAFF.

CDR3 protein: CASSTGLRVYNEQFF. The CDR3 nucleotides read TGTGCCAGCAGTACTGGACTAAGGGTCTACAATGAGCAGTTCTTC. The gene calls are TRBV6-5 and TRBJ2-1; perhaps TRBD2 as D (6 bases). The ends were cut back, 5 bases at V and 3 bases at J, with 14 bases in the middle. The V gene's germline CDR1 is MNHEY and CDR2 SVGAGI. This CDR3 comprises 15 residues.

Turning to this clonotype: A much larger clone sits a single nucleotide away, making a read error possible. This sequence joins TRBV20-1 and TRBJ2-7, with TRBD1 matching over 8 bases. This CDR3 region has 12 residues. CDR1 DFQATT and CDR2 SNEGSKA come from the germline V gene (reference sequence). CDR3 protein: CSADRGAYELYF. The CDR3 DNA reads as TGCAGTGCTGACAGGGGCGCCTACGAGCTGTACTTC.

This clonotype was observed at least ten times. The CDR3 spells CSAFGGGILDTQYF. The CDR3 DNA reads as TGCAGTGCTTTTGGGGGTGGTATTTTGGATACGCAGTATTTT. The J gene is TRBJ2-3, the V gene TRBV20-1; the D gene could be TRBD1 or TRBD2 (5 bases each). The germline CDR1 and CDR2 sequences are DFQATT and SNEGSKA (reference sequence). This CDR3 region has 14 residues. V lost 5 bases, J lost 6 bases, and 18 bases lay in between.

The chain is built from TRBV12-3 or TRBV12-4 and TRBJ2-1; possibly TRBD2 for D (5 bases). The V end was cut by 3 bases, the J end by 2 bases, with 8 bases between. The CDR3 totals 14 residues. CDR3: CASSFAGTYNEQFF. The CDR3 region has the DNA TGTGCCAGCAGTTTTGCCGGGACCTACAATGAGCAGTTCTTC.

Remarks on this clonotype: The junction and the germline gene differ at one end; a read error may be behind it. The CDR3 region has the DNA TGTGCCAGCAGCTTCATACGGGGCACAGATTCGCAGTATTTT. It translates to CASSFIRGTDSQYF. V usage is TRBV7-8 and J usage is TRBJ2-3, with D perhaps being TRBD1 or TRBD2 (5 bases each). Germline CDR1 reads SGHVS; CDR2 reads FQNEAQ. This CDR3 is built from 14 residues.

This clonotype was seen repeatedly, ten times or more. This chain uses TRBV6-1 with TRBJ2-7; no clear D. V lost 6 bases to trimming and J lost 5 bases, with 26 bases between them. The germline V gene has CDR1 MNHNS and CDR2 SASEGT. This CDR3 has 17 residues. This CDR3 is CASSLLVSLWALDEQYF. The CDR3 region has the DNA TGTGCCAGCAGCCTTCTAGTCAGTTTATGGGCTTTGGACGAGCAGTACTTC.

This clonotype occurred many times. This sequence joins TRBV20-1 and TRBJ2-5; D is unresolved. The length of the CDR3 is 14 residues. Between the trimmed V and J ends, which lost 5 bases and 1 base, there was a span of 14 bases. Germline V lookup: CDR1 DFQATT, CDR2 SNEGSKA (reference sequence). The CDR3 bases are TGCAGTGCTCCACAAGGCCCTTCCCAAGAGACCCAGTACTTC. It encodes CSAPQGPSQETQYF.

The DNA for the CDR3 is TGTGCCAGCAGCTTTGGGGCAGGGGGCGCGTACGAGCAGTACTTC. Its protein product is CASSFGAGGAYEQYF. The chain uses TRBV7-2 and TRBJ2-7, with TRBD1 matching 8 bases. This CDR3 has 15 residues. V shed 3 bases, J shed 4 bases, and the junction held 8 bases outside the gene matches. Germline CDR1 SGHTA, CDR2 FQGNSA.